The next 15 T cell receptor beta chains were all read from a single sample in a study of blood T cell repertoires in COVID-19. Assay: immunoSEQ multiplex PCR; the TCRdb copy retains only in-frame clones and omits some. This sample has fewer than 85,000 clones, with 65% to 85% found just once. The specimen sequenced was peripheral blood. These receptor sequences come from a woman over 75 with active or convalescent COVID-19.

The chain recombines TRBV5-8 with TRBJ2-5, with unresolved D. This CDR3 has 14 amino acids. Germline loops: CDR1 SGHTS, CDR2 YDEGEE. Trimming left V 1 base short and J 5 bases short, with 12 bases between. The CDR3 DNA sequence: TGTGCCAGCAGCTTGTCCCTCGGGTGGGAGACCCAGTACTTC. As protein: CASSLSLGWETQYF.

This chain uses TRBV19 with TRBJ1-3; 8 positions match TRBD1. The V segment lost 5 bases and the J segment 0 bases; nucleotides outside the gene matches: 3. The CDR3 consists of 15 residues. CDR1 and CDR2 (germline): LNHDA, SQIVND (reference sequence). The DNA for the CDR3 is TGTGCCAGTAGTGAGACAGGGGCCTCTGGAAACACCATATATTTT. It yields the protein CASSETGASGNTIYF. The entire variable domain, with the rest obtained from reference TRBV19 and TRBJ1-3, is as follows: DGGITQSPKYLFRKEGQNVTLSCEQNLNHDAMYWYRQDPGQGLRLIYYSQIVNDFQKGDIAEGYSVSREKKESFPLTVTSAQKNPTAFYLCASSETGASGNTIYFGEGSWLTVV.

The chain couples TRBV9 to TRBJ2-1, with 9 positions matching TRBD1. Germline CDR1 is SGDLS and CDR2 is YYNGEE. This CDR3 is built from 18 residues. V was pared by 0 bases and J by 7 bases, with 14 bases of the junction left unmatched. CDR3 amino acids: CASSVAHQAGTGFNEQFF. For the CDR3, the DNA is TGTGCCAGCAGCGTAGCTCACCAGGCCGGGACAGGGTTTAATGAGCAGTTCTTC.

The chain couples TRBV20-1 to TRBJ1-2; D possibly corresponds to TRBD1 (5 bases). The CDR3 spans 13 residues. From germline, CDR1 is DFQATT and CDR2 SNEGSKA (reference sequence). Trimming removed 3 bases at V and 4 bases at J, with 12 bases between. CDR3 loop: CSASGGGGYGYTF. The CDR3 DNA reads TGCAGTGCTAGTGGCGGGGGTGGCTATGGCTACACCTTC.

This clone was observed a few times. The rearrangement joins TRBV3-1 (or the pseudogene TRBV3-2) to TRBJ2-7, with TRBD2 identical over 8 bases. CDR3 length: 14 amino acids. With 4 bases clipped from V and 2 bases from J, the junction kept 4 bases outside the gene matches. The germline V gene has CDR1 LGHDT and CDR2 YNNKEL (reference sequence). The CDR3 sequence is CASSLSGSPYEQYF. CDR3 bases: TGTGCCAGCAGCCTCAGCGGGAGTCCCTACGAGCAGTACTTC.

The rearrangement uses TRBV3-1 (or the pseudogene TRBV3-2) and TRBJ1-1; 7 bases are shared with TRBD1. The CDR3 consists of 14 residues. Per the germline V gene, CDR1 is LGHDT and CDR2 is YNNKEL (reference sequence). V shed 7 bases and J 4 bases; nucleotides not matched to a gene: 9. The CDR3 DNA follows: TGTGCCAGCAACCCGGACAGGTTGTCCACTGAAGCTTTCTTT. Residues: CASNPDRLSTEAFF.

The chain recombines TRBV6-5 with TRBJ1-4; 7 bases line up with TRBD1. Germline CDR1 MNHEY, CDR2 SVGAGI. The J segment lost 3 bases and the V segment lost 0 bases, leaving 4 bases of the junction unmatched. This CDR3 is built from 16 residues. The CDR3 bases are TGTGCCAGCAGTTACTCAAAGGGGGCAGCTAATGAAAAACTGTTTTTT. Translated: CASSYSKGAANEKLFF.

This clone has ten or more counts. The chain recombines TRBV7-6 with TRBJ2-7; 8 nucleotides align to TRBD1. The ends lost 6 bases at V and 3 bases at J; junction bases unmatched: 4. The CDR3 covers 13 residues. Germline loops: CDR1 SGHVS, CDR2 FNYEAQ. CDR3 sequence reads: CASSQQGGYEQYF. The CDR3 bases are TGTGCCAGCAGTCAACAGGGGGGCTACGAGCAGTACTTC.

The chain employs TRBV30 and TRBJ1-4; D is unclear. CDR1 is GTSNPN and CDR2 is SVGIG in the germline V gene (reference sequence). CDR3 length equals 14 residues. The germline V and J ends were trimmed by 8 bases and 7 bases, with 20 bases remaining between them. Here the CDR3 reads CATQSGGVGEKLFF. As DNA, the CDR3 is TGTGCCACCCAATCGGGAGGAGTAGGTGAAAAACTGTTTTTT. Looking up the rest from reference TRBV30 and TRBJ1-4 gives the full variable domain: SQTIHQWPATLVQPVGSPLSLECTVEGTSNPNLYWYRQAAGRGLQLLFYSVGIGQISSEVPQNLSASRPQDRQFILSSKKLLLSDSGFYLCATQSGGVGEKLFFGSGTQLSVL.

This chain connects TRBV11-3 to TRBJ2-7; 8 bases fit TRBD1. The CDR3 loop spans 14 amino acids. In germline, CDR1 is SGHNT, CDR2 YENEEA. Germline trimming cut 5 bases from V and 4 bases from J; bases unmatched to any gene: 7. CDR3 sequence reads: CASSRRQGRYEQYF. The CDR3 DNA is TGTGCCAGCAGCCGGCGACAGGGGCGATACGAGCAGTACTTC.

The chain has TRBV19 and TRBJ2-1; 10 bases agree with TRBD2. V shed 2 bases and J 1 base; nucleotides not matched to a gene: 8. The CDR3 runs 18 residues. CDR1 and CDR2 from the germline V gene are LNHDA and SQIVND (reference sequence). In DNA, the CDR3 is TGTGCCAGTAGTATATCTAGCGGGGGTTATGAGTCCTACAATGAGCAGTTCTTC. It yields the protein CASSISSGGYESYNEQFF.

This clone was counted once. This chain connects TRBV9 to TRBJ2-7; 11 positions match TRBD1. Looked up from germline, CDR1 is SGDLS and CDR2 is YYNGEE. Trimming at V came to 4 bases and at J to 5 bases, leaving 11 bases not matched to a gene. CDR3 length equals 16 residues. DNA of the CDR3: TGTGCCAGCAGCACCAGACTCGGACAGGGGGCCAACGAGCAGTACTTC. This gives the protein CASSTRLGQGANEQYF.

The chain joins TRBV7-9 to TRBJ2-1; D not resolved. Trimming removed 3 bases from V and 6 bases from J, with 6 bases in between. Germline V gene sequence: CDR1 SEHNR, CDR2 FQNEAQ (reference sequence). The CDR3 spans 12 residues. DNA for the CDR3: TGTGCCAGCAGCTTCAGTCTCAATGAGCAGTTCTTC. Amino acids: CASSFSLNEQFF.

This rearrangement joins TRBV7-2 to TRBJ2-1, with 10 bases matching TRBD2. The V and J ends lost 5 bases and 7 bases, in that order; junction bases with no gene match: 8. Germline CDR1 is SGHTA and CDR2 is FQGNSA. The CDR3 loop spans 15 amino acids. The CDR3 sequence is CASSQTSGRGNEQFF. DNA of the CDR3: TGTGCCAGCAGCCAGACTAGCGGGCGGGGGAATGAGCAGTTCTTC.

The chain carries TRBV7-3 and TRBJ2-1, with D possibly being TRBD2 (5 bases). Germline V gene lookup returns CDR1 SGHTA and CDR2 FQGTGA. The CDR3 has 16 residues. V shed 0 bases and J shed 0 bases, with 9 bases lying between them. DNA for the CDR3: TGTGCCAGCAGCTTAACCGGAACTAGCTCCTACAATGAGCAGTTCTTC. It translates to CASSLTGTSSYNEQFF. Together with reference TRBV7-3 and TRBJ2-1, the CDR3 gives the full variable domain: GAGVSQTPSNKVTEKGKYVELRCDPISGHTALYWYRQSLGQGPEFLIYFQGTGAADDSGLPNDRFFAVRPEGSVSTLKIQRTERGDSAVYLCASSLTGTSSYNEQFFGPGTRLTVL.